This is a list of T cell receptor beta chains from one sample in a study of blood T cell repertoires in COVID-19. Measured with immunoSEQ multiplex PCR; TCRdb has only the in-frame clones, and not every one. The table has about 49,000 clones, 80% to 90% seen once. The material sequenced was peripheral blood. The receptor source for this set is a woman between 55 and 75 years old with acute or convalescent COVID-19. Both conserved end residues are part of each CDR3. D genes are given only for firm matches. Size is omitted from some rows. Given values are once, few, many or a class for expanded clones.

size,V,D,J,length,CDR3,DNA
few,TRBV7-9,TRBD1,TRBJ2-2,15,CASSTGQLNTGELFF,TGTGCCAGCAGCACGGGACAGTTGAACACCGGGGAGCTGTTTTTT
NA,TRBV24-1,NA,TRBJ2-3,14,CATSRTTGTDTQYF,TGTGCCACAAGTCGGACTACCGGCACAGATACGCAGTATTTT
NA,TRBV15,TRBD1,TRBJ2-7,13,CATSRDRVYEQYF,TGTGCCACCAGCAGGGACAGGGTTTACGAGCAGTACTTC
NA,TRBV21-1,NA,TRBJ1-2,15,CASSLYRRDSYGYTF,TGTGCCAGCAGCCTATACCGTCGGGACTCATATGGCTACACCTTC
few,TRBV27,TRBD1,TRBJ1-2,16,CASSLSKQGARYGYTF,TGTGCCAGCAGTTTATCGAAACAGGGGGCACGGTATGGCTACACCTTC
NA,TRBV7-2,TRBD1,TRBJ1-2,16,CASSPNTGTGGNGYTF,TGTGCCAGCAGCCCTAACACCGGGACAGGGGGAAATGGCTACACCTTC
NA,TRBV25-1,NA,TRBJ1-2,14,CALALQNGDYGYTF,TGTGCCCTAGCCCTTCAGAATGGGGACTATGGCTACACCTTC
NA,TRBV6-6,TRBD1,TRBJ2-3,16,CASSQRKGAGRDTQYF,TGTGCCAGCAGCCAACGGAAGGGGGCAGGTAGAGATACGCAGTATTTT
NA,TRBV6-5,TRBD1,TRBJ1-2,13,CASSSDRGGGYTF,TGTGCCAGCAGTTCGGACAGGGGGGGTGGCTACACCTTC
once,TRBV29-1,NA,TRBJ1-4,15,CSVVPGTTTNEKLFF,TGCAGCGTAGTCCCAGGGACAACAACTAATGAAAAACTGTTTTTT
NA,TRBV28,TRBD1,TRBJ1-6,16,CASNVQGSSYNSPLHF,TGTGCCAGCAATGTACAGGGGAGCTCCTATAATTCACCCCTCCACTTT
NA,TRBV18,TRBD1,TRBJ1-3,15,CASSPGQGVRNTIYF,TGTGCCAGCTCACCGGGACAGGGGGTTCGGAACACCATATATTTT
NA,TRBV30,NA,TRBJ2-1,15,CAWSVRRVRYNEQFF,TGTGCCTGGAGTGTACGCAGGGTTCGCTACAATGAGCAGTTCTTC
few,TRBV30,TRBD1,TRBJ2-7,14,CAWRAGTGGYEQYF,TGTGCCTGGAGGGCCGGGACAGGGGGCTACGAGCAGTACTTC
NA,TRBV5-8,TRBD1,TRBJ1-3,17,CASSLWTGGFSGNTIYF,TGTGCCAGCAGCTTATGGACAGGGGGTTTCTCTGGAAACACCATATATTTT
NA,TRBV2,NA,TRBJ1-5,16,CASHKSQGGWDQPQHF,TGTGCCAGCCACAAGTCCCAGGGAGGTTGGGATCAGCCCCAGCATTTT
NA,TRBV5-6,TRBD1,TRBJ2-1,16,CASSPGDRDFSNEQFF,TGTGCCAGCAGCCCGGGGGACAGGGACTTCTCCAATGAGCAGTTCTTC
NA,TRBV21-1,NA,TRBJ1-2,15,CASSTSRTAGYGYTF,TGTGCCAGCAGCACCTCGAGGACAGCCGGCTATGGCTACACCTTC
few,TRBV24-1,TRBD1,TRBJ1-2,14,CATRGQGGNYGYTF,TGTGCCACCAGAGGACAGGGAGGGAACTATGGCTACACCTTC
NA,TRBV3-1/TRBV3-2,TRBD2,TRBJ2-1,15,CASSQAAGGNGEQFF,TGTGCCAGCAGCCAAGCGGCGGGGGGAAATGGTGAGCAGTTCTTC
NA,TRBV18,NA,TRBJ1-2,17,CASSPQHLSGVVGGYTF,TGTGCCAGCTCACCACAACACCTTTCGGGGGTTGTGGGTGGCTACACCTTC
NA,TRBV7-9,NA,TRBJ1-1,15,CASSSSQGMNTEAFF,TGTGCCAGCAGCTCGAGCCAGGGTATGAACACTGAAGCTTTCTTT
NA,TRBV6-5,NA,TRBJ2-3,13,CASASGDTDTQYF,TGTGCCAGCGCGTCGGGGGACACAGATACGCAGTATTTT
NA,TRBV19,TRBD1,TRBJ1-2,16,CASIPGTGATSYGYTF,TGTGCCAGTATCCCCGGGACAGGGGCTACCTCCTATGGCTACACCTTC
NA,TRBV18,NA,TRBJ1-2,14,CASSPGGGNYGYTF,TGTGCCAGCTCACCAGGGGGAGGGAACTATGGCTACACCTTC
NA,TRBV11-2,TRBD2,TRBJ2-5,14,CASSLYGGRETQYF,TGTGCCAGCAGCTTATACGGGGGGAGGGAGACCCAGTACTTC
NA,TRBV28,NA,TRBJ1-2,13,CASTLQQNYGYTF,TGTGCCAGCACTCTACAGCAAAACTATGGCTACACCTTC
NA,TRBV3-1/TRBV3-2,TRBD1,TRBJ1-6,13,CASRTGGNSPLHF,TGTGCCAGCAGAACAGGGGGAAATTCACCCCTCCACTTT
NA,TRBV7-9,TRBD2,TRBJ2-7,16,CASSAPTSVWSYEQYF,TGTGCCAGCAGCGCCCCCACTAGCGTTTGGTCCTACGAGCAGTACTTC
NA,TRBV19,NA,TRBJ2-2,14,CATKKERNTGELFF,TGTGCCACCAAAAAAGAGCGGAACACCGGGGAGCTGTTTTTT
NA,TRBV4-1,TRBD1,TRBJ2-7,16,CASSQDRRQGHYEQYF,TGCGCCAGCAGCCAAGATCGGAGACAGGGACACTACGAGCAGTACTTC